The next 30 T cell receptor beta chains were all read from a single sample in a study of CD8 T cells in ankylosing spondylitis. Study findings and constraints: Typical of ankylosing spondylitis blood, it appeared, was a TCR beta motif of fewer than ten highly homologous variants.

The antigens of these receptors remain unknown. TCRdb passed the 5' RACE reads through MiXCR, listing each CDR3 protein once. The sample records more than 400,000 distinct CDR3 sequences, 5.3% being singletons. Sequencing used blood, either unsorted or a sorted T cell fraction (not recorded which). These receptors were collected from a male donor with ankylosing spondylitis.

This clonotype has at least ten counts. Here the CDR3 DNA reads TGTGCCAGCAGCTTCCACCGGGACAGGGGTCTTGGCTACACCTTC. Amino acid sequence: CASSFHRDRGLGYTF. J is TRBJ1-2 and V is TRBV27; 10 bases agree with TRBD1. This CDR3 comprises 15 residues. The ends lost 6 bases at V and 7 bases at J; junction bases unmatched: 11. Germline CDR1 reads MNHEY; CDR2 reads SMNVEV (reference sequence).

This clonotype was counted many times. The chain couples TRBV20-1 to TRBJ1-1, with 7 bases matching TRBD1. Germline V gene data show CDR1 as DFQATT and CDR2 as SNEGSKA (reference sequence). The CDR3 extends over 14 amino acids. J gave up 4 bases and V 3 bases, and 8 bases lay outside the gene matches. This CDR3 reads CSASKTGQATEAFF. CDR3 DNA sequence: TGCAGTGCTAGCAAGACAGGGCAGGCCACTGAAGCTTTCTTT.

Many counts were recorded for this clonotype. V is TRBV5-1 and J is TRBJ2-7, with D possibly matching TRBD1 (6 bases). The V gene lost 4 bases and the J gene lost 2 bases, with 10 bases spanning the gap. Germline lookup yields CDR1 SGHRS and CDR2 YFSETQ. The CDR3 is made up of 13 amino acids. DNA for the CDR3: TGCGCCAGCAGCCCGGACAGAGCCTACGAGCAGTACTTC. Its translation: CASSPDRAYEQYF. The complete variable domain, with remaining parts taken from reference TRBV5-1 and TRBJ2-7, reads KAGVTQTPRYLIKTRGQQVTLSCSPISGHRSVSWYQQTPGQGLQFLFEYFSETQRNKGNFPGRFSGRQFSNSRSEMNVSTLELGDSALYLCASSPDRAYEQYFGPGTRLTVT.

On this clonotype: Germline is not matched at one junction end, which may reflect a read error. The rearrangement uses TRBV2 and TRBJ2-5; 8 nucleotides align to TRBD1. In germline, CDR1 is SNHLY, CDR2 FYNNEI. The CDR3 consists of 13 residues. The CDR3 region is CVSSGQGRRTQYF. CDR3 bases: TGTGTCAGCAGTGGACAGGGTAGGAGGACCCAGTACTTC.

Many counts were recorded for this clonotype. V gene TRBV27 combines with J gene TRBJ2-1; D perhaps matches TRBD1 (5 bases). Trimming removed 2 bases at V and 9 bases at J, with 14 bases between. This CDR3 is 14 amino acids long. CDR1 and CDR2 from the germline V gene are MNHEY and SMNVEV (reference sequence). CDR3 in DNA: TGTGCCAGCAGTTTACACGCTCGTCAGGGTGAGCAGTTCTTC. It encodes CASSLHARQGEQFF.

This clonotype was seen at least ten times. The chain links TRBV4-1 to TRBJ1-5, with unresolved D. CDR1 is MGHRA, CDR2 YSYEKL, per germline. This CDR3 is 13 amino acids long. The V end lost 2 bases, the J end lost 4 bases, and 6 bases lay between the germline ends. CDR3 nucleotides: TGCGCCAGCAGCCAACTCTGGAATCAGCCCCAGCATTTT. Translating gives CASSQLWNQPQHF.

This clonotype was found many times. This chain joins TRBV7-8 and TRBJ1-1; D perhaps matches TRBD1 (6 bases). Trimming took off 2 bases at V and 3 bases at J, with 16 bases between the two ends. The V gene's germline CDR1 is SGHVS and CDR2 FQNEAQ. The CDR3 covers 16 residues. CDR3 DNA sequence: TGTGCCAGCAGCTTAATGGCAGGGGTGGGACACACTGAAGCTTTCTTT. This translates into CASSLMAGVGHTEAFF.

This clonotype was observed many times. The rearrangement joins TRBV29-1 to TRBJ1-1; possible D gene TRBD1, 5 bases. Germline lookup yields CDR1 SQVTM and CDR2 ANQGSEA. This CDR3 spans 13 amino acids. V was cut by 7 bases and J by 7 bases, with 19 bases left in between. This CDR3 is CSALTVVIGEAFF. The CDR3 nucleotides read TGCAGCGCCCTGACAGTCGTCATTGGTGAAGCTTTCTTT.

The table lists this clonotype with many counts. The chain combines TRBV5-6 with TRBJ1-3; D remains unclear. CDR1 SGHDT and CDR2 YYEEEE come from the germline V gene. V dropped 2 bases and J dropped 1 base, with 10 bases sitting between them. This CDR3 contains 15 residues. The CDR3: CASSLRTSSGNTIYF. CDR3 DNA: TGTGCCAGCAGCTTAAGGACCTCGTCTGGAAACACCATATATTTT.

This clonotype was observed many times. The rearrangement joins TRBV20-1 to TRBJ1-1; D is unresolved. V gave up 5 bases and J gave up 4 bases, with 11 bases separating them. Germline V gene lookup returns CDR1 DFQATT and CDR2 SNEGSKA (reference sequence). The CDR3 is made up of 12 amino acids. The CDR3 nucleotides read TGCAGTGCTCGTACTAGGCCCACTGAAGCTTTCTTT. Translating gives CSARTRPTEAFF.

This clonotype was counted many times. The genes are TRBV18 and TRBJ1-2, with 11 bases aligning to TRBD1. CDR1 KGHSH and CDR2 LQKENI come from the germline V gene. The V segment lost 2 bases and the J segment 3 bases; nucleotides outside the gene matches: 8. CDR3 size: 17 residues. As DNA, the CDR3 is TGTGCCAGCTCACCAATGGTCAGGACAGGGGGCGACTATGGCTACACCTTC. Protein: CASSPMVRTGGDYGYTF.

The chain combines TRBV2 with TRBJ1-4, with D unresolved. This CDR3 is 14 amino acids long. Trimming left V 1 base short and J 8 bases short, with 11 bases between. Germline CDR1 is SNHLY and CDR2 is FYNNEI. Here the CDR3 DNA reads TGTGCCAGCAGTGAAGACCTGGTCGGAGAAAAACTGTTTTTT. Protein product: CASSEDLVGEKLFF.

At least ten counts were recorded for this clonotype. The genes are TRBV29-1 and TRBJ2-5; TRBD2 is a possible D gene (5 bases). The CDR3 extends over 12 amino acids. Trimming shortened V by 7 bases and J by 2 bases, and 11 bases separated the two germline ends. Germline V gene sequence: CDR1 SQVTM, CDR2 ANQGSEA. The CDR3 loop is CSAAEAQETQYF. The CDR3 coding sequence is TGCAGCGCCGCGGAGGCGCAAGAGACCCAGTACTTC.

At least ten counts were recorded for this clonotype. V usage is TRBV2 and J usage is TRBJ2-7; D not resolved. This CDR3 contains 13 residues. Germline CDR1 SNHLY, CDR2 FYNNEI. V was shortened by 5 bases and J by 4 bases, with 12 bases between the two germline ends. CDR3 in DNA: TGTGCCAGCAGTTTCCTTATGGGATACGAGCAGTACTTC. Protein sequence: CASSFLMGYEQYF. The entire variable domain, with the rest obtained from reference TRBV2 and TRBJ2-7, is as follows: EPEVTQTPSHQVTQMGQEVILRCVPISNHLYFYWYRQILGQKVEFLVSFYNNEISEKSEIFDDQFSVERPDGSNFTLKIRSTKLEDSAMYFCASSFLMGYEQYFGPGTRLTVT.

In its sample, this clonotype was seen a few times. This chain joins TRBV5-1 and TRBJ1-4; 11 bases are a match to TRBD1. The germline V gene encodes CDR1 SGHRS and CDR2 YFSETQ. V lost 4 bases, J lost 0 bases, and 5 bases stayed unmatched. This CDR3 spans 17 amino acids. The CDR3 sequence is CASSRGQGGSTNEKLFF. The CDR3 nucleotides are TGCGCCAGCAGCCGGGGACAGGGGGGGTCAACTAATGAAAAACTGTTTTTT.

This clonotype appeared many times. The CDR3 nucleotides are TGTGCCAGCTCACCACTACAGGGGGCGCCGGGAAAACTGTTTTTT. It encodes CASSPLQGAPGKLFF. The gene calls are TRBV18 and TRBJ1-4, with 9 bases matching TRBD1. From germline, CDR1 is KGHSH and CDR2 LQKENI. The CDR3 sequence is 15 residues long. Trimming cost V 1 base and J 10 bases; bases outside gene matches: 7.

The gene calls are TRBV6-2 or TRBV6-3 and TRBJ2-5; 9 bases match TRBD2. The germline gives CDR1 MNHEY, CDR2 SVGEGT. The CDR3 extends over 16 amino acids. J lost 5 bases, V lost 2 bases, and 9 bases had no gene match. CDR3 loop: CASSYPAGGPGETQYF. CDR3 coding DNA: TGTGCCAGCAGTTACCCCGCGGGAGGGCCCGGTGAGACCCAGTACTTC.

This clonotype was counted at least ten times. The chain combines TRBV20-1 with TRBJ1-5, with TRBD1 matching over 7 bases. CDR1 and CDR2 (germline): DFQATT, SNEGSKA (reference sequence). CDR3 length equals 16 residues. The V and J ends lost 0 bases and 2 bases, in that order; junction bases with no gene match: 7. In nucleotides, the CDR3 is TGCAGTGCTAGAGATCACAGGGGACGAGGCAATCAGCCCCAGCATTTT. Translating it yields CSARDHRGRGNQPQHF.

This clonotype was observed a handful of times. The junction differs from germline at one of its ends, possibly a read error. The rearrangement joins TRBV4-3 to TRBJ2-5; TRBD2 agrees at 11 bases. From germline, CDR1 is LGHNA and CDR2 YSLEER. The CDR3 totals 17 residues. CDR3: CASSQAYSGGAQGTQYF. The CDR3 DNA sequence: TGCGCCAGCAGCCAAGCTTATAGCGGGGGGGCCCAAGGGACCCAGTACTTC.

This clonotype has ten or more counts. This CDR3 reads CSATHRIKAPLHF. The CDR3 coding sequence is TGCAGTGCGACCCACCGAATTAAGGCACCCCTCCACTTT. This chain links TRBV20-1 with TRBJ1-6; D remains unclear. The CDR3 has 13 amino acids. Germline CDR1 and CDR2: DFQATT and SNEGSKA (reference sequence). Trimming removed 6 bases at V and 11 bases at J, with 17 bases between.

This clonotype was counted at least ten times. The rearrangement links TRBV5-1 to TRBJ2-1, with no clear D. The CDR3 has 15 amino acids. Trimming stripped 4 bases from V and 0 bases from J, with 11 bases between. CDR1 and CDR2 from the germline V gene are SGHRS and YFSETQ. The CDR3 loop reads CASSPAGLSYNEQFF. CDR3 nucleotide sequence: TGCGCCAGCAGCCCCGCCGGGCTCTCCTACAATGAGCAGTTCTTC.

This clonotype was observed many times. The chain uses TRBV5-1 and TRBJ2-1, with D possibly being TRBD1 (6 bases). The V and J ends lost 1 base and 2 bases respectively, with 19 bases between them. This CDR3 comprises 18 residues. CDR1 is SGHRS and CDR2 is YFSETQ in the germline V gene. DNA for the CDR3: TGCGCCAGCAGCTTGCCCAAATCGGACAGCTCGGCCTACAATGAGCAGTTCTTC. Translation: CASSLPKSDSSAYNEQFF.

This clonotype was observed many times. The chain joins TRBV5-1 to TRBJ2-1, with D possibly being TRBD2 (5 bases). The CDR3 sequence is 12 residues long. V lost 6 bases to trimming and J lost 8 bases, with 12 bases between them. Germline CDR1 is SGHRS and CDR2 is YFSETQ. The CDR3 bases are TGCGCCAGCACCCGTACGAGGGATGAGCAGTTCTTC. Protein sequence: CASTRTRDEQFF.

This clonotype has at least ten counts. The gene calls are TRBV20-1 and TRBJ1-1; 8 positions agree with TRBD1. Germline values: CDR1 DFQATT, CDR2 SNEGSKA (reference sequence). V trimming: 1 base; J trimming: 5 bases; junction bases outside the gene matches: 6. The CDR3 sequence is 14 residues long. CDR3 nucleotides: TGCAGTGCTAGAGCCCAGACAGGGGTGACTGAAGCTTTCTTT. Its translation: CSARAQTGVTEAFF.

This clonotype has ten or more counts. J is TRBJ2-1 and V is TRBV4-3; D is possibly TRBD2 (5 bases). V lost 1 base and J lost 1, with 8 bases in between. CDR1 LGHNA and CDR2 YSLEER come from the germline V gene. The CDR3 covers 15 residues. The CDR3 bases are TGCGCCAGCAGCCAAGTCGGGGAATCCTACAATGAGCAGTTCTTC. Its protein is CASSQVGESYNEQFF.

The V gene is TRBV5-5, the J gene TRBJ2-1; D might be TRBD2 (5 bases). The CDR3 contains 14 residues. Germline-derived CDR1 and CDR2 are SGHKS and YYEKEE (reference sequence). V was trimmed by 9 bases and J by 3 bases, leaving 16 bases between them. The CDR3 spells CAMSSEARYNEQFF. CDR3 DNA: TGTGCCATGAGCTCGGAGGCCCGCTACAATGAGCAGTTCTTC. The full variable domain, with the rest looked up from reference TRBV5-5 and TRBJ2-1, is DAGVTQSPTHLIKTRGQQVTLRCSPISGHKSVSWYQQVLGQGPQFIFQYYEKEERGRGNFPDRFSARQFPNYSSELNVNALLLGDSALYLCAMSSEARYNEQFFGPGTRLTVL.

This clonotype was counted ten times or more. The chain links TRBV20-1 to TRBJ1-2; D is undetermined. The CDR3 totals 12 residues. V lost 6 bases and J lost 8, with 16 bases in between. Looked up from germline, CDR1 is DFQATT and CDR2 is SNEGSKA (reference sequence). The CDR3 is CSALLGLGGYTF. CDR3 nucleotides: TGCAGTGCCCTCCTTGGCCTGGGCGGCTACACCTTC.

The chain combines TRBV5-1 with TRBJ2-2; TRBD1 might be the D (6 bases). Germline CDR1 and CDR2: SGHRS and YFSETQ. CDR3 length equals 17 residues. The ends were cut back, 0 bases at V and 2 bases at J, with 14 bases in the middle. The chain's CDR3 is CASSLESGVFNTGELFF. The CDR3 region has the DNA TGCGCCAGCAGCTTGGAGTCAGGGGTCTTCAACACCGGGGAGCTGTTTTTT.

In this sample, this clonotype turned up many times. The chain joins TRBV6-2 or TRBV6-3 to TRBJ1-5; unclear D gene. Germline CDR1 is MNHEY and CDR2 is SVGEGT. CDR3 length: 15 residues. V was cut by 2 bases and J by 2 bases, with 10 bases left in between. The CDR3 DNA follows: TGTGCCAGCAGTTACCCCCTGCTCGGCAATCAGCCCCAGCATTTT. Its protein product is CASSYPLLGNQPQHF.

This clonotype was recorded many times. V usage is TRBV12-3 or TRBV12-4 and J usage is TRBJ1-1, with TRBD1 as a possible D gene (6 bases). The CDR3 has 15 residues. The ends were cut back, 7 bases at V and 1 base at J, with 16 bases in the middle. The CDR3 nucleotides are TGTGCCAGCACCCCTAACAGGGAGGGGAACACTGAAGCTTTCTTT. As protein: CASTPNREGNTEAFF.